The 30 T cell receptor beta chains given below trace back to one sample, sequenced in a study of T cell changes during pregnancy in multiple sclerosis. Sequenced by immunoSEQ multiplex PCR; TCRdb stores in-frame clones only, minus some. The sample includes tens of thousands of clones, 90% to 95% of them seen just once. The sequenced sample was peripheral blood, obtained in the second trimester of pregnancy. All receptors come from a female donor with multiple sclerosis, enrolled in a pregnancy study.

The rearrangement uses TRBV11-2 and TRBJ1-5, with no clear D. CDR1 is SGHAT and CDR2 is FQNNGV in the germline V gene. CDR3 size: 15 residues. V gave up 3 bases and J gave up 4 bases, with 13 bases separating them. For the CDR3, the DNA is TGTGCCAGCAGCTTCCGCGGGGATGGAAATCAGCCCCAGCATTTT. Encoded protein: CASSFRGDGNQPQHF.

The CDR3 spells CASSKEGLGTEAFF. The CDR3 bases are TGTGCCAGTAGTAAGGAGGGGTTAGGCACTGAAGCTTTCTTT. The chain joins TRBV19 to TRBJ1-1, with D possibly being TRBD1 (5 bases). Trimming took 4 bases from V and 4 from J, leaving 13 bases between them. The length of the CDR3 is 14 residues. Germline-derived CDR1 and CDR2 are LNHDA and SQIVND (reference sequence).

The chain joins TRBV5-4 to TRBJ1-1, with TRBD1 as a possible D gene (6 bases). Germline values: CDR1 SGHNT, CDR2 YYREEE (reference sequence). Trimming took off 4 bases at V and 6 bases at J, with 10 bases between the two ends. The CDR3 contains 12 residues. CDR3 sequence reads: CASSPGGPEAFF. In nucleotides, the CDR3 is TGTGCCAGCAGCCCGGGGGGCCCTGAAGCTTTCTTT.

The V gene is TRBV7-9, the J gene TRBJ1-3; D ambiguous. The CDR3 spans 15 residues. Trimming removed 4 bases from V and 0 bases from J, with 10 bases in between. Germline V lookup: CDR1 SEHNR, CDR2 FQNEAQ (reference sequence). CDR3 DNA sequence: TGTGCCAGCAGCTGGACGGGAATCTCTGGAAACACCATATATTTT. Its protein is CASSWTGISGNTIYF.

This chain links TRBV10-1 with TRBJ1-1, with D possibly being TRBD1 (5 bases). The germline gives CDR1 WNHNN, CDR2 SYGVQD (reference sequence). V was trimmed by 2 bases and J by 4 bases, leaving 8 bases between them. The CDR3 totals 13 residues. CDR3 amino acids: CASSEQGGTEAFF. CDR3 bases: TGCGCCAGCAGTGAGCAGGGTGGCACTGAAGCTTTCTTT.

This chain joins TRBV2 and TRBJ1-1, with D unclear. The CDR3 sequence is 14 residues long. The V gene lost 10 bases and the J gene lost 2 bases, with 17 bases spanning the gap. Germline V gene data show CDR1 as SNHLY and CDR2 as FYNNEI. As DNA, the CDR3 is TGTGCCATCCTTGAGGAACTACCAAACACTGAAGCTTTCTTT. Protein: CAILEELPNTEAFF.

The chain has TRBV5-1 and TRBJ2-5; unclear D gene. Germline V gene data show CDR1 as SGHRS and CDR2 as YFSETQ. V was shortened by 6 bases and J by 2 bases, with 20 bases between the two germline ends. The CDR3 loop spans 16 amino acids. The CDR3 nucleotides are TGCGCCAGCACTGACTTTCGGAACAATCTTCAAGAGACCCAGTACTTC. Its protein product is CASTDFRNNLQETQYF.

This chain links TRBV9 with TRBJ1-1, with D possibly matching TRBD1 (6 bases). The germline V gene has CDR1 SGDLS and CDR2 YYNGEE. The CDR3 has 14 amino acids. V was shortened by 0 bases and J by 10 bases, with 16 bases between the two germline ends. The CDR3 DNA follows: TGTGCCAGCAGCGTAGGGAGTTGGGGGCATGGAGCTTTCTTT. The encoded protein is CASSVGSWGHGAFF.

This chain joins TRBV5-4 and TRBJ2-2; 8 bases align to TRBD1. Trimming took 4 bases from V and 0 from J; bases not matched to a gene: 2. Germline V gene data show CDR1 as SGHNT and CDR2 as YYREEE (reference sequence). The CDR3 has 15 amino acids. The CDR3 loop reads CASSDRGANTGELFF. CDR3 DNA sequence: TGTGCCAGCAGCGACAGGGGCGCGAACACCGGGGAGCTGTTTTTT.

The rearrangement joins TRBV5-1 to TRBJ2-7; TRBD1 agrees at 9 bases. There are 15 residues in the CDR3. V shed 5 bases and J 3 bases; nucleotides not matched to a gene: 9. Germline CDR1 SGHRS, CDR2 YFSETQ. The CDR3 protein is CASRPLPGQGYEQYF. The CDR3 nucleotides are TGCGCCAGCAGACCTCTCCCGGGACAGGGCTACGAGCAGTACTTC. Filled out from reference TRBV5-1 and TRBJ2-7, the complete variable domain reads KAGVTQTPRYLIKTRGQQVTLSCSPISGHRSVSWYQQTPGQGLQFLFEYFSETQRNKGNFPGRFSGRQFSNSRSEMNVSTLELGDSALYLCASRPLPGQGYEQYFGPGTRLTVT.

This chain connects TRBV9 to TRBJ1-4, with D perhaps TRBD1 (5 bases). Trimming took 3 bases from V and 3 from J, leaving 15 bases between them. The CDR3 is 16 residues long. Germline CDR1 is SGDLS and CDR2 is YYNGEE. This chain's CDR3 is CASSGGEWSSNEKLFF. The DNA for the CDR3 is TGTGCCAGCAGCGGGGGGGAGTGGTCGTCTAATGAAAAACTGTTTTTT.

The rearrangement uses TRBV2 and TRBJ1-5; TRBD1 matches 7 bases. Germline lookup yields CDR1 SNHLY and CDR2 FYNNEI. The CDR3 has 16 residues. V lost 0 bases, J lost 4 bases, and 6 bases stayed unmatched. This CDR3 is CASSEAPGQENQPQHF. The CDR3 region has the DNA TGTGCCAGCAGTGAAGCGCCCGGACAGGAGAATCAGCCCCAGCATTTT.

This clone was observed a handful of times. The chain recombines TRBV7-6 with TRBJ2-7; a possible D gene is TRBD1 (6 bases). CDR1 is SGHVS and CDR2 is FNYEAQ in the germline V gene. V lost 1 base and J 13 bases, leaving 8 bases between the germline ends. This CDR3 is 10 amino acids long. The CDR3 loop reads CASSLDRDYF. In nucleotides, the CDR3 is TGTGCCAGCAGCTTAGACAGGGATTACTTC.

CDR3 sequence: CASSLGGDRVNQPQHF. The CDR3 coding sequence is TGTGCCAGCAGTTTGGGAGGAGACAGGGTCAATCAGCCCCAGCATTTT. J is TRBJ1-5 and V is TRBV27; TRBD1 agrees at 7 bases. V was pared by 3 bases and J by 3 bases, with 8 bases of the junction left unmatched. In germline, CDR1 is MNHEY, CDR2 SMNVEV (reference sequence). The length of the CDR3 is 16 residues.

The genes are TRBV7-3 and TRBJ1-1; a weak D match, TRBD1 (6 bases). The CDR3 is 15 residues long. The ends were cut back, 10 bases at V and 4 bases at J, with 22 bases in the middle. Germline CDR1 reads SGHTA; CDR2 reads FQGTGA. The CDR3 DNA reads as TGTGCCACCAGGGACAAGAATCAGATGGGCACTGAAGCTTTCTTT. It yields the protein CATRDKNQMGTEAFF. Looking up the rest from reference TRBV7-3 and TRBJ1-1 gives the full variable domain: GAGVSQTPSNKVTEKGKYVELRCDPISGHTALYWYRQSLGQGPEFLIYFQGTGAADDSGLPNDRFFAVRPEGSVSTLKIQRTERGDSAVYLCATRDKNQMGTEAFFGQGTRLTVV.

The CDR3 bases are TGTGCTAGTGGTTTTGGCCCGAGCAATCAGCCCCAGCATTTT. Its protein product is CASGFGPSNQPQHF. The chain is built from TRBV12-5 and TRBJ1-5, with D hard to call. The CDR3 runs 14 residues. Germline values: CDR1 LGHNT, CDR2 FRNRAP. V lost 3 bases to trimming and J lost 1 base, with 7 bases between them.

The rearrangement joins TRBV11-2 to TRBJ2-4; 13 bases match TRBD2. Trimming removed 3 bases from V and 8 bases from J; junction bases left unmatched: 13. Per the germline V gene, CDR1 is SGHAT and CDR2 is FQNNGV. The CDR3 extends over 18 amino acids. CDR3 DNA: TGTGCCAGCAGCTTCTCGGTTCCGGGACTAGCGGGGCTCGACATTCAGTACTTC. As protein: CASSFSVPGLAGLDIQYF.

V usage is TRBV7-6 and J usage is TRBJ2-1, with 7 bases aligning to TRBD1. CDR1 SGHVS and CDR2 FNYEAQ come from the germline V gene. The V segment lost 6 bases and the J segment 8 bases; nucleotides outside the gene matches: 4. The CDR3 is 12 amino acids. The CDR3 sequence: CASRNRGDEQFF. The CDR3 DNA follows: TGTGCCAGCAGAAACAGGGGAGATGAGCAGTTCTTC.

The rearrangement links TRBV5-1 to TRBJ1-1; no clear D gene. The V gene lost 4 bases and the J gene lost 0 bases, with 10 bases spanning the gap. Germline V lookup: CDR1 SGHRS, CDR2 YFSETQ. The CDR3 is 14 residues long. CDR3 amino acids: CASSPREMNTEAFF. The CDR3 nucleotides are TGCGCCAGCAGCCCACGGGAGATGAACACTGAAGCTTTCTTT. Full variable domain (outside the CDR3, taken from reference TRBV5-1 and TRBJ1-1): KAGVTQTPRYLIKTRGQQVTLSCSPISGHRSVSWYQQTPGQGLQFLFEYFSETQRNKGNFPGRFSGRQFSNSRSEMNVSTLELGDSALYLCASSPREMNTEAFFGQGTRLTVV.

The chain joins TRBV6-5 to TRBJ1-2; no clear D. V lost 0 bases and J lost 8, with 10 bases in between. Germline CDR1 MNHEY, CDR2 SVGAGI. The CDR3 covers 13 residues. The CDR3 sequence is CASSYSAGVGYTF. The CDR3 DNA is TGTGCCAGCAGTTACTCGGCCGGGGTCGGCTACACCTTC.

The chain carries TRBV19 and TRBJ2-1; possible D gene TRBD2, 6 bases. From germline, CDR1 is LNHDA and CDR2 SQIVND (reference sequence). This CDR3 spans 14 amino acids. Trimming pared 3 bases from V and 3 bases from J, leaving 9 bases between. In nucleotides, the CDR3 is TGTGCCAGTAGTATCGGCGGGGACTACAATGAGCAGTTCTTC. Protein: CASSIGGDYNEQFF.

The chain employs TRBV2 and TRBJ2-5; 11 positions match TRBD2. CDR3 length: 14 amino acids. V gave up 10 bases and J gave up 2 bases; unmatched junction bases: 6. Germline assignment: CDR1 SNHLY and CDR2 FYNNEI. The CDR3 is CATRRLAGQETQYF. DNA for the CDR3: TGTGCCACCAGGCGACTAGCGGGGCAAGAGACCCAGTACTTC.

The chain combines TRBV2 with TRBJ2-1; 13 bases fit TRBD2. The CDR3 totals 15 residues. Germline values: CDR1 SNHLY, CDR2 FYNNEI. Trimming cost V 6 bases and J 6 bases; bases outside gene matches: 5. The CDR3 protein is CASRTTSGGANEQFF. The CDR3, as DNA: TGTGCCAGCAGAACAACTAGCGGGGGGGCCAATGAGCAGTTCTTC.

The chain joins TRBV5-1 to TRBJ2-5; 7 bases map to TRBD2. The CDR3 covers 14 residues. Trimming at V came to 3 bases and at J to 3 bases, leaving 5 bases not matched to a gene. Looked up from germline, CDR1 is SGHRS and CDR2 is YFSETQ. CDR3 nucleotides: TGCGCCAGCAGCTGGGGACTAACCAAAGAGACCCAGTACTTC. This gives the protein CASSWGLTKETQYF.

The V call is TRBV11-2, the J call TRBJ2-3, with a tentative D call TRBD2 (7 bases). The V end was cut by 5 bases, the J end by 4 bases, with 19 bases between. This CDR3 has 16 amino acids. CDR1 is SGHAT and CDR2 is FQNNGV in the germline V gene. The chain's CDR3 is CASSKTAGAVADTQYF. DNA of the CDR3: TGTGCCAGCAGCAAAACGGCGGGGGCGGTGGCAGATACGCAGTATTTT.

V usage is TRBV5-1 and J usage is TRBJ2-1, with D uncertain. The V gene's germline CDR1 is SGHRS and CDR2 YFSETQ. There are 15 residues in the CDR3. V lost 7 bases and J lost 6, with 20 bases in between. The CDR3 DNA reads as TGCGCCAGCCCCTTGTTGGGTTGGTGGAGCAATGAGCAGTTCTTC. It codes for CASPLLGWWSNEQFF.

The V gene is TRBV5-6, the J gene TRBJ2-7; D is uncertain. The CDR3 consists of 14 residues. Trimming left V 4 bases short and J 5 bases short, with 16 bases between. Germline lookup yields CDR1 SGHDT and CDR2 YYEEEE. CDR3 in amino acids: CASSPLLGEDEQYF. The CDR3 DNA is TGTGCCAGCAGCCCCCTTCTAGGTGAGGACGAGCAGTACTTC.

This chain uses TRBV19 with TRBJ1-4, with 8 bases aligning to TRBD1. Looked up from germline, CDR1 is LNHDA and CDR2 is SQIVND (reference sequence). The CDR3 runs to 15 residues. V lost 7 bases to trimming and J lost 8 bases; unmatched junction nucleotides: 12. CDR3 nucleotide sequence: TGTGCCAGTACCACGGACAGGGCAAATGACGAAAAACTGTTTTTT. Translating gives CASTTDRANDEKLFF.

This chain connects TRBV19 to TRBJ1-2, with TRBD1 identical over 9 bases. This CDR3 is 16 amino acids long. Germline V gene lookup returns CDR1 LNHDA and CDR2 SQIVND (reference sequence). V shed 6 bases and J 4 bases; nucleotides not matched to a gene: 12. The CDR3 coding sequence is TGTGCCAGTAGCAACGGCCCGGGACAGGGAGTCTATGGCTACACCTTC. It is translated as CASSNGPGQGVYGYTF.

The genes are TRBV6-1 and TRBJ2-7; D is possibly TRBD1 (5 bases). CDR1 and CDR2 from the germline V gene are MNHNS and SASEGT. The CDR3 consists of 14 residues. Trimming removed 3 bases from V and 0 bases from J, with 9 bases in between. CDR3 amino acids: CASSDWGLSYEQYF. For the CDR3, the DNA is TGTGCCAGCAGTGATTGGGGCCTCTCCTACGAGCAGTACTTC.